The clone carrying this TCR beta chain was detected once. What it binds is not known. V was pared by 1 base and J by 7 bases, with 4 bases of the junction left unmatched. The germline gives CDR1 SGHRS, CDR2 YFSETQ. The CDR3 is 14 residues long. This specimen comes from a study of T-cell memory formation after mild COVID-19. Study results and limitations: Pre-infection memory showed some responding clones, and this suggested that cross-reactive memory joined.

From the 5' RACE reads, TCRdb called clonotypes with MiXCR, one entry per CDR3 protein. Among some 260,000 distinct CDR3 sequences, approximately 16% were seen once, and the ten largest hold 3.5%. The rearrangement links TRBV5-1 to TRBJ2-5, with 10 bases matching TRBD2. The material sequenced was PBMCs or a T cell subset sorted from them (not recorded which). The origin of this receptor is a man between 18 and 29 years old who had mild COVID-19 (a few samples of this study predate the infection). Cell type and time point are not known. The CDR3 reads CASSLRPSGGTQYF. CDR3 bases: TGCGCCAGCAGCTTGCGCCCTAGCGGGGGGACCCAGTACTTC.